Each of the 17 T cell receptor delta chains below was sequenced from the same sample in a study of gamma-delta T cells after stem cell transplantation (dated by TCRdb to about 2016). Libraries were built with RT-PCR. Sequencing relied on an Illumina MiSeq. For TCRdb, the public reads were processed anew by CATT, and duplicate DNA sequences were folded into one row. This sample comprises 5,500 to 6,500 delta-chain clones, about 2.1% of them detected only once. Jointly, the top ten make up roughly 21% of the sample. Sequenced: gamma-delta T cells. The source of these receptors is a human donor. It is not recorded whose cells these are; they may come from a transplant donor.

Remarks on this clone: The TCRdb protein, from a much larger clone, departs from this DNA's translation at residue 4, likely by read error; the protein shown derives from the DNA. The chain recombines TRDV2 with TRDJ1; TRDD3 matches 8 bases. The V gene end was trimmed by 4 bases and the J gene end by 3 bases; junction bases not matched to a gene: 6. The CDR3 totals 14 residues. Looked up from germline, CDR1 is GEAIGNYY and CDR2 is EKD. This chain's CDR3 is CACEPLGASDKLIF. CDR3 nucleotides: TGTGCCTGTGAGCCACTGGGGGCTTCCGATAAACTCATCTTT.

As for this clone: TCRdb's listed protein matches a much larger clone and diverges from this DNA's translation at residue 5, likely through a read error; the protein shown comes from the DNA. The genes are TRDV2 and TRDJ1; TRDD3 matches 7 bases. CDR3 length equals 20 residues. Germline trimming cut 0 bases from V and 1 base from J; bases unmatched to any gene: 19. Per germline, CDR1 GEAIGNYY and CDR2 EKD. CDR3 DNA sequence: TGTGCCTGTGACACCGTGAGTGGAACTGGGGTCACGACCCCCACCGATAAACTCATCTTT. It is translated as CACDTVSGTGVTTPTDKLIF.

V usage is TRDV1 and J usage is TRDJ1; 13 nucleotides match TRDD3. This CDR3 has 23 amino acids. V was clipped by 5 bases and J by 0 bases; unmatched bases: 24. The germline CDR1 and CDR2 sequences are TSWWSYY and QGS. The CDR3 DNA sequence: TGTGCTCTTGGGTCCGGCCTTCCACCCAACATACTGGGGGATACGGCGTACACCGATAAACTCATCTTT. This translates into CALGSGLPPNILGDTAYTDKLIF.

This clone was seen only a few times. The protein that TCRdb holds for this DNA derives from a much larger clone and differs from the translated DNA at residue 12, which likely indicates a read error; the protein shown here is translated from the DNA. The rearrangement joins TRDV2 to TRDJ1; possible D gene TRDD3, 6 bases. The CDR3 is 16 residues long. Germline CDR1 reads GEAIGNYY; CDR2 reads EKD. DNA of the CDR3: TGTGCCTGTGACTTACTGGGAGATAGGGGGACCGGTAAACTCATCTTT. Amino acids: CACDLLGDRGTGKLIF.

With regard to this clone: In the same sample, other DNA sequences code for this CDR3. The rearrangement uses TRDV2 and TRDJ1; no definite D call. The CDR3 runs to 16 residues. Germline CDR1 and CDR2: GEAIGNYY and EKD. V lost 0 bases and J 0 bases, leaving 13 bases between the germline ends. Here the CDR3 DNA reads TGTGCCTGTGACACCGTGCCCGGCTCGAACACCGATAAACTCATCTTT. This codes for CACDTVPGSNTDKLIF.

This clone is termed large. This same CDR3 is encoded by further DNA sequences in the sample. The chain combines TRDV2 with TRDJ1; D may be TRDD3 (5 bases). CDR1 and CDR2 from the germline V gene are GEAIGNYY and EKD. V dropped 0 bases and J dropped 8 bases, with 42 bases sitting between them. The CDR3 has 23 residues. CDR3 protein: CACDTVELSRNGVTKAPSAKLIF. Written as DNA, the CDR3 is TGTGCCTGTGACACCGTAGAACTAAGTCGGAATGGGGTAACGAAGGCGCCATCGGCGAAACTCATCTTT.

The sample holds a few counts of this clone. TCRdb's protein for this DNA is that of a much larger clone and differs from the translation at residue 5, likely a read error; the protein shown is the DNA translation. This rearrangement joins TRDV2 to TRDJ1, with TRDD3 matching 12 bases. The germline V gene has CDR1 GEAIGNYY and CDR2 EKD. With V trimmed by 3 bases and J by 0 bases, 7 bases remained unmatched. The CDR3 is 17 residues long. CDR3 sequence: CACDPLGDTAYTDKLIF. The DNA for the CDR3 is TGTGCCTGTGACCCGCTGGGGGATACGGCGTACACCGATAAACTCATCTTT.

As for this clone: The protein TCRdb gives is from a much larger clone and does not agree with this DNA's translation at residue 4, likely a read error; the protein shown here comes from the DNA. The rearrangement links TRDV2 to TRDJ1; 9 bases align to TRDD3. CDR1 and CDR2 (germline): GEAIGNYY, EKD. The length of the CDR3 is 18 residues. The J segment lost 4 bases and the V segment lost 5 bases, leaving 19 bases of the junction unmatched. The CDR3 here is CACVTISNYWGTGDKLIF. As DNA, the CDR3 is TGTGCCTGTGTCACGATTTCTAATTACTGGGGGACCGGCGATAAACTCATCTTT.

The chain employs TRDV2 and TRDJ1; D not certain. With 0 bases removed from V and 3 bases from J, the gap between germline ends came to 10 bases. The germline CDR1 and CDR2 sequences are GEAIGNYY and EKD. The CDR3 consists of 14 residues. DNA for the CDR3: TGTGCCTGTGACACCGTAGGAGAGGCCGATAAACTCATCTTT. Translated, it gives CACDTVGEADKLIF.

This clone was detected a few times. This may be a read error, as it is one base from a much larger clone. This sequence joins TRDV2 and TRDJ1; 9 bases fit TRDD3. This CDR3 is 18 amino acids long. Trimming cost V 0 bases and J 0 bases; bases outside gene matches: 10. Germline V gene sequence: CDR1 GEAIGNYY, CDR2 EKD. The CDR3 DNA reads as TGTGCCTGTGACACCGTACTGGGGGAACTCATAAACACCGATAAACTCATCTTT. Translating it yields CACDTVLGELINTDKLIF.

In the case of this clone: This likely stems from a read error, as it lies one base from a far larger clone. V and J are TRDV2 and TRDJ1; 11 nucleotides agree with TRDD3. Germline assignment: CDR1 GEAIGNYY and CDR2 EKD. The CDR3 has 16 residues. V lost 9 bases to trimming and J lost 3 bases; unmatched junction nucleotides: 14. The CDR3 is CARKRLGDIFPDKLIF. The CDR3 DNA sequence: TGTGCCCGCAAACGACTGGGGGATATTTTCCCCGATAAACTCATCTTT.

This clone is classed as large. This same CDR3 is encoded by further DNA sequences in the sample. The chain joins TRDV2 to TRDJ1; 12 positions match TRDD3. V gave up 3 bases and J gave up 1 base; unmatched junction bases: 5. The CDR3 runs 16 residues. Per the germline V gene, CDR1 is GEAIGNYY and CDR2 is EKD. The CDR3: CACDRLGDTATDKLIF. In nucleotides, the CDR3 is TGTGCCTGTGACCGACTGGGGGATACCGCCACCGATAAACTCATCTTT.

Turning to this clone: The TCRdb protein comes from a much larger clone and disagrees with this DNA's translation at residue 3, likely due to a read error; the protein given here is derived from the DNA. The chain joins TRDV2 to TRDJ1; 12 bases are a match to TRDD3. Per the germline V gene, CDR1 is GEAIGNYY and CDR2 is EKD. This CDR3 region has 18 residues. In DNA, the CDR3 is TGTGCCCGTGACTCGTTACTGGGGGATACAAGTTACACCGATAAACTCATCTTT. This gives the protein CARDSLLGDTSYTDKLIF.

This clone was detected only a few times. One end of the junction varies from germline; a read error may be responsible. V is TRDV2 and J is TRDJ3, with 11 bases aligning to TRDD3. CDR3 size: 20 residues. Germline assignment: CDR1 GEAIGNYY and CDR2 EKD. The CDR3 sequence: CACDAVLGDKSSWDTRQVFF. As DNA, the CDR3 is TGTGCCTGTGACGCTGTACTGGGGGATAAGAGCTCCTGGGACACCCGACAGGTGTTTTTC.

The table lists this clone with a few counts. The mismatch at residue 3 between this DNA's translation and the TCRdb protein of a much larger clone likely reflects a read error; the protein shown is translated from the DNA. The chain couples TRDV2 to TRDJ1; 8 bases match TRDD3. Germline CDR1 GEAIGNYY, CDR2 EKD. The CDR3 spans 14 residues. The chain's CDR3 is CAYDRLGVTDKLIF. DNA for the CDR3: TGTGCCTATGACAGACTGGGGGTAACCGATAAACTCATCTTT.

This clone was counted between two and nine times. An end of the junction differs from the germline gene, which may be a read error. This chain joins TRDV2 and TRDJ1; the D gene is possibly TRDD3 (7 bases). CDR1 and CDR2 from the germline V gene are GEAIGNYY and EKD. This CDR3 is built from 21 residues. CDR3 residues: CACDTVSYSSVGDRYTDKPIF. DNA for the CDR3: TGTGCCTGTGACACCGTATCCTACTCGAGTGTGGGGGACAGGTACACCGATAAACCCATCTTT.

Only a few counts were recorded for this clone. The amino acid sequence in TCRdb belongs to a much larger clone and departs from this DNA's translation at residue 16, likely a sequencing read error; the sequence shown is translated from the DNA. The chain couples TRDV2 to TRDJ1; 13 bases map to TRDD3. The CDR3 runs to 19 residues. V was clipped by 0 bases and J by 9 bases; unmatched bases: 18. From germline, CDR1 is GEAIGNYY and CDR2 EKD. The DNA for the CDR3 is TGTGCCTGTGACACCTTACTGGGGGATACGCGCCCTTCAGGTGGTGAACTCATCTTT. Residues: CACDTLLGDTRPSGGELIF.